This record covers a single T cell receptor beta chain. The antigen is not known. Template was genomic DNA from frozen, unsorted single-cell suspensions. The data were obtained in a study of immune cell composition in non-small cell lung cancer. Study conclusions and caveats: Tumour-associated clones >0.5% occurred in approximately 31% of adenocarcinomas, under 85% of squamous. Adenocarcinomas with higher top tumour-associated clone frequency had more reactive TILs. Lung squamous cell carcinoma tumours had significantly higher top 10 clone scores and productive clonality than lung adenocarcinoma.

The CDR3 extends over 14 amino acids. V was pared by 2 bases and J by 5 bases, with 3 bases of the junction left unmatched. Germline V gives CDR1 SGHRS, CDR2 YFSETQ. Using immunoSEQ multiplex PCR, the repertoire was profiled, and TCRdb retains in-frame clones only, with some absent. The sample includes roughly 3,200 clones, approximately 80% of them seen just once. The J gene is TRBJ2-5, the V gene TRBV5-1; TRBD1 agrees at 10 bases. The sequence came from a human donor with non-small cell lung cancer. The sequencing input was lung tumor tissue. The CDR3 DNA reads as TGCGCCAGCAGCTTAGGGACAGGGGTTGAGACCCAGTACTTC. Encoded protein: CASSLGTGVETQYF.